The 3 T cell receptor beta chains in this list originate from one sample, sequenced in a study of T cell repertoires in cytomegalovirus infection. These receptors' targets are unknown. TCRdb re-derived calls from the reads in MiXCR, one entry per CDR3 protein. This sample yields roughly 700,000 distinct CDR3 sequences, of which approximately 33% are seen a single time; around a sixth belongs to the top ten. The material was cultured PBMCs, obtained from culture after CMV antigen stimulation. The receptors were sampled from a human donor in good health (CMV status not recorded). Some clones in this sample may be carry-over from other donors' samples.

The chain carries TRBV27 and TRBJ2-5, with D perhaps given as TRBD1 or TRBD2 (6 bases each). CDR3 length equals 14 residues. The germline CDR1 and CDR2 sequences are MNHEY and SMNVEV (reference sequence). Trimming shortened V by 3 bases and J by 5 bases, and 13 bases separated the two germline ends. The CDR3 nucleotides read TGTGCCAGCAGTTTCCGACTAGGGGGGGAGACCCAGTACTTC. Protein product: CASSFRLGGETQYF.

The gene calls are TRBV7-2 and TRBJ1-6, with a tentative D call TRBD1 (6 bases). Germline lookup yields CDR1 SGHTA and CDR2 FQGNSA. The CDR3 totals 15 residues. V was trimmed by 5 bases and J by 8 bases, leaving 16 bases between them. CDR3 in amino acids: CASSKWTARDSPLHF. The CDR3 DNA follows: TGTGCCAGCAGCAAGTGGACAGCGAGAGATTCACCCCTCCACTTT.

The chain uses TRBV20-1 and TRBJ2-1, with 10 bases that match TRBD2. Germline lookup yields CDR1 DFQATT and CDR2 SNEGSKA (reference sequence). The CDR3 extends over 15 amino acids. After removal of 0 bases from V and 6 bases from J, the junction contained 5 bases not matched to a gene. The CDR3 region has the DNA TGCAGTGCTAGAGATGGTCTAGCGGGGGTCAATGAGCAGTTCTTC. Translated: CSARDGLAGVNEQFF.